This entry is about one T cell receptor beta chain. Its antigen is not identified. These data belong to a study of T cells in localized non-small cell lung cancer. Study findings and constraints: Of the top 100 tumor clones, median around 50 were in adjacent lung, around 28 among its top 100. Blood T cell density predicted longer survival; adjacent-lung clonality, shorter. Tumor showed lower T cell clonality than uninvolved adjacent lung, where it was highest. Because sequencing included only one region (of the tumor), heterogeneity remains possible.

The junction had 14 bases not matched to a gene; V was cut back by 5 bases and J by 0 bases. From germline, CDR1 is SGDLS and CDR2 YYNGEE. CDR3 length: 18 amino acids. Sequencing used immunoSEQ multiplex PCR; TCRdb keeps in-frame clones, though not all of them. The sample has fewer than 100,000 clones, 87% seen once. This sample comprised peripheral blood, obtained before any cancer treatment. The rearrangement uses TRBV9 and TRBJ2-3, with 8 bases that match TRBD2. The receptor was isolated from a man aged 40 to 69 with stage I squamous cell lung carcinoma. The CDR3 DNA reads TGTGCCAGCAGTCTCCAGGGCGGGGGGTCTGGAAGCACAGATACGCAGTATTTT. Translating it yields CASSLQGGGSGSTDTQYF.